Detailed here is one TCR beta chain. Its specificity is not known. PCR involved 60 Vbeta and 13 Jbeta primers. Only in-frame clones appear in the TCRdb table, and some are missing; sequencing was by immunoSEQ multiplex PCR. The sample has about 140,000 clones, 70% to 80% seen once; the top ten hold approximately 10%. V was cut by 5 bases and J by 5 bases, with 15 bases left in between. Germline CDR1 SGHTA, CDR2 FQGTGA. This CDR3 is 14 amino acids long. The data stem from a study of cytomegalovirus exposure and HLA in healthy donors. General study points: In an earlier analysis, most TCR beta V segments were productive about 87% or about 30% of the time.

This sequence was found in a woman aged 45 to 65 in good health and CMV-seropositive. The chain combines TRBV7-3 with TRBJ1-1; D gene ambiguous. Specimen: PBMCs. CDR3 nucleotide sequence: TGTGCCAGCAGCCTAGGCCCGGGCGGGACTGAAGCTTTCTTT. Translation gives CASSLGPGGTEAFF.